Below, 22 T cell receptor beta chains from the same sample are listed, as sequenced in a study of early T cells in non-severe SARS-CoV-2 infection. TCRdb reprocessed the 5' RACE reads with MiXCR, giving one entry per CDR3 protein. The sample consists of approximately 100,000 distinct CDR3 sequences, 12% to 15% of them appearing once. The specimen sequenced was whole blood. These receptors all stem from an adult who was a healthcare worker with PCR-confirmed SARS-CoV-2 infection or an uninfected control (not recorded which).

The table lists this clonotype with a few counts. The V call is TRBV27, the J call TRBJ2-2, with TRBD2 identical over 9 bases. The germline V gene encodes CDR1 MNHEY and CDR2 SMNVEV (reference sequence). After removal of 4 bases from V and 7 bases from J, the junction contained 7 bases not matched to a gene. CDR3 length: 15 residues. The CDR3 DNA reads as TGTGCCAGCAGTTCCACTAGCGGGTTCAACGGGGAGCTGTTTTTT. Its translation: CASSSTSGFNGELFF.

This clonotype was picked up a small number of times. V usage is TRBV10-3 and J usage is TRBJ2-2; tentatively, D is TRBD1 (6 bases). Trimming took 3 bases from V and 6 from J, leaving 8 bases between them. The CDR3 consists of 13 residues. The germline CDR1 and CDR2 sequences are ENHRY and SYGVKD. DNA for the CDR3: TGTGCCATCAGTGATAAGGGGGCCGGGGAGCTGTTTTTT. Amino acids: CAISDKGAGELFF.

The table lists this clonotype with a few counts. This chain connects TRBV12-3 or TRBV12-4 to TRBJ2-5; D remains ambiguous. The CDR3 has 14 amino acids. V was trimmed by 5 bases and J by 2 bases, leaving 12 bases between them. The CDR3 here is CASSPTSGQETQYF. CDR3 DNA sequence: TGTGCCAGCAGTCCCACGTCAGGACAAGAGACCCAGTACTTC.

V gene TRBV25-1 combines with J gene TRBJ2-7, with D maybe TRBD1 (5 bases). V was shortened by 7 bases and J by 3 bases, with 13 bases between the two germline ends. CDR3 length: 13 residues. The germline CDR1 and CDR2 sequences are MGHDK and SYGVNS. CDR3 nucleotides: TGTGCCAGCACCCCTACAGGTCACTACGAGCAGTACTTC. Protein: CASTPTGHYEQYF.

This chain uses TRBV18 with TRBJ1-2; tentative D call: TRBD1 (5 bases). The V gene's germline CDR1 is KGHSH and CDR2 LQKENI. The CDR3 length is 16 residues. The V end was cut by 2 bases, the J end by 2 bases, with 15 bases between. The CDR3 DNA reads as TGTGCCAGCTCACCATCCCCTTCCCGGGGGAACTATGGCTACACCTTC. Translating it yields CASSPSPSRGNYGYTF.

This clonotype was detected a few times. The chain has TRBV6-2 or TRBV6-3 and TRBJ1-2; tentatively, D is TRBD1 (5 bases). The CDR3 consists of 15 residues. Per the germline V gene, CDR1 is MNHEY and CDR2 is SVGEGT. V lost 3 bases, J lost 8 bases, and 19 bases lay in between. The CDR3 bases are TGTGCCAGCAGTTATACCCCGGGACGGAGTCTGGGCTACACCTTC. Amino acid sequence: CASSYTPGRSLGYTF.

CDR3 loop: CASSLSTGEQYF. CDR3 sequence (DNA): TGTGCCAGCAGTTTAAGCACGGGCGAGCAGTACTTC. The rearrangement joins TRBV28 to TRBJ2-7; no clear D. Germline-derived CDR1 and CDR2 are MDHEN and SYDVKM. V gave up 2 bases and J gave up 6 bases, with 8 bases separating them. The CDR3 is made up of 12 amino acids.

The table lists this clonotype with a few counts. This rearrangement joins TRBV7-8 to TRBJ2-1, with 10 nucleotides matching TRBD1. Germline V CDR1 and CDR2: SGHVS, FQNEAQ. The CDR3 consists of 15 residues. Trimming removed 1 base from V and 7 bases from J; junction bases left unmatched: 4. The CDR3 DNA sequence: TGTGCCAGCAGCTTAGGACAGGGGGCTGCGAATGAGCAGTTCTTC. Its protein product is CASSLGQGAANEQFF.

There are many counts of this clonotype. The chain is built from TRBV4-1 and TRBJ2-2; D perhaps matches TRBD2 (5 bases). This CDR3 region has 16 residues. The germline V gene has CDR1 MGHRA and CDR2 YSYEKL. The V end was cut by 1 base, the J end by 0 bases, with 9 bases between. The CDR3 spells CASSQVGLSNTGELFF. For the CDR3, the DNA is TGCGCCAGCAGCCAAGTCGGACTCTCGAACACCGGGGAGCTGTTTTTT.

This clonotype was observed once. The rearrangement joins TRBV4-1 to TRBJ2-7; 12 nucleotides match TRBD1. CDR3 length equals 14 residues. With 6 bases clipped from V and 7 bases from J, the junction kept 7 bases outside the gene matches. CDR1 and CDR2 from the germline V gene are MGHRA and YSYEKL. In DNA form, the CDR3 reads TGCGCCAGCAGTCAGGGACAGGGGGCTGGAGAGCAGTACTTC. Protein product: CASSQGQGAGEQYF.

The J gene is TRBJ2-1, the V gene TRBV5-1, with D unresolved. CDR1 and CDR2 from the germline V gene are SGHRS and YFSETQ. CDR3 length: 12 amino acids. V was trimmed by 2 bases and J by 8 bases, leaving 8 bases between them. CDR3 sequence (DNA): TGCGCCAGCAGCTTATCACGCGATGAGCAGTTCTTC. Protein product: CASSLSRDEQFF.

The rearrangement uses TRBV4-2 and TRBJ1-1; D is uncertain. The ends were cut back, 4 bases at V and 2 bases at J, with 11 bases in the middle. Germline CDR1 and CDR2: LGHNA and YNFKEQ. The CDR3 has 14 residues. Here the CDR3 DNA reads TGTGCCAGCAGCCCCGGACTAGAAAACACTGAAGCTTTCTTT. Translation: CASSPGLENTEAFF.

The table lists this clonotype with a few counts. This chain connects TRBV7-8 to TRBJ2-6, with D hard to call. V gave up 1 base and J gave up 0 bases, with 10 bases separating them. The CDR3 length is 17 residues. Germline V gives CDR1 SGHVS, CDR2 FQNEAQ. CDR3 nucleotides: TGTGCCAGCAGCTTAGGGGTAGGGCGCTCTGGGGCCAACGTCCTGACTTTC. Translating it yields CASSLGVGRSGANVLTF. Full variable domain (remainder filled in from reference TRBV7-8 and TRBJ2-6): GAGVSQSPRYKVAKRGQDVALRCDPISGHVSLFWYQQALGQGPEFLTYFQNEAQLDKSGLPSDRFFAERPEGSVSTLKIQRTQQEDSAVYLCASSLGVGRSGANVLTFGAGSRLTVL.

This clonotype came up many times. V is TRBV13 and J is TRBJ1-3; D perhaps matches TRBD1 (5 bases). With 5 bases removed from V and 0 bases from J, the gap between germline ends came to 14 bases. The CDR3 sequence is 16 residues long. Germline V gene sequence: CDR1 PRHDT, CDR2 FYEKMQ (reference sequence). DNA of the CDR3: TGTGCCAGCAGCCCCGTCGGGGGGAGCTCTGGAAACACCATATATTTT. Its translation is CASSPVGGSSGNTIYF. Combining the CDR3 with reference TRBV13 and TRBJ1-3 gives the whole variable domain AAGVIQSPRHLIKEKRETATLKCYPIPRHDTVYWYQQGPGQDPQFLISFYEKMQSDKGSIPDRFSAQQFSDYHSELNMSSLELGDSALYFCASSPVGGSSGNTIYFGEGSWLTVV.

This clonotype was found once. The CDR3 sequence is CASSPGPNYEQYF. DNA of the CDR3: TGTGCCAGCAGCCCGGGACCGAACTACGAGCAGTACTTC. The J gene is TRBJ2-7, the V gene TRBV27; perhaps D is TRBD1 or TRBD2 (5 bases each). V was cut by 6 bases and J by 3 bases, with 12 bases left in between. CDR1 MNHEY and CDR2 SMNVEV come from the germline V gene (reference sequence). CDR3 length equals 13 residues.

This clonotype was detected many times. This CDR3 reads CAIRTAAASTDTQYF. The CDR3 DNA sequence: TGTGCCATCAGGACTGCGGCTGCTAGCACAGATACGCAGTATTTT. The rearrangement joins TRBV10-3 to TRBJ2-3; no reliable D call. Per germline, CDR1 ENHRY and CDR2 SYGVKD. The V end was cut by 6 bases, the J end by 0 bases, with 13 bases between. This CDR3 contains 15 residues.

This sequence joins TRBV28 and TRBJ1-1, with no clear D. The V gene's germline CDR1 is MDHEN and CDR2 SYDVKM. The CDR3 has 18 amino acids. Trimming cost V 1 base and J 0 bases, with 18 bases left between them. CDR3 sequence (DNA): TGTGCCAGCAGTTTATTTGGCAGCCGCATTTTCATGAACACTGAAGCTTTCTTT. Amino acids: CASSLFGSRIFMNTEAFF.

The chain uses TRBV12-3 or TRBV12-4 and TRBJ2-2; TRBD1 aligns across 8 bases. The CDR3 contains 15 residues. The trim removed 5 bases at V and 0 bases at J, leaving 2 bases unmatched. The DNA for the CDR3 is TGTGCCAGCAGTAAGGGACAGGCGAACACCGGGGAGCTGTTTTTT. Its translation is CASSKGQANTGELFF.

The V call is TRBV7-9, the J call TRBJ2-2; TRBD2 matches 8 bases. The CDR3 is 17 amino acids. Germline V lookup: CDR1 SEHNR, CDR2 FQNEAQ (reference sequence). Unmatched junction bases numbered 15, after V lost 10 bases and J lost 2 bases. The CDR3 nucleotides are TGTGCCATCCCCCCTCTAAGCGGGGGCCTCAACACCGGGGAGCTGTTTTTT. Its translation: CAIPPLSGGLNTGELFF.

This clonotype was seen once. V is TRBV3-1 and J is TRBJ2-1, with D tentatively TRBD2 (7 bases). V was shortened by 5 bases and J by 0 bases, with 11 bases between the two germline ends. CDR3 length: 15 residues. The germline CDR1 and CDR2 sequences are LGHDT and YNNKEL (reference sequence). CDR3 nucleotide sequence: TGTGCCAGCAGCGGGGGGGCCGGCTCCTACAATGAGCAGTTCTTC. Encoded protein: CASSGGAGSYNEQFF.

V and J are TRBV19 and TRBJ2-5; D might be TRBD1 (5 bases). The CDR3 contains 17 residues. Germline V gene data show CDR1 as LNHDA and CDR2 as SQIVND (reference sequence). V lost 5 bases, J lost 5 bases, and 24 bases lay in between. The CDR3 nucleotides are TGTGCCAGTAGTGTCGGCTTACTAAGACAGTATCGGGAGACCCAGTACTTC. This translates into CASSVGLLRQYRETQYF. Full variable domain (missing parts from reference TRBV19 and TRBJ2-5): DGGITQSPKYLFRKEGQNVTLSCEQNLNHDAMYWYRQDPGQGLRLIYYSQIVNDFQKGDIAEGYSVSREKKESFPLTVTSAQKNPTAFYLCASSVGLLRQYRETQYFGPGTRLLVL.

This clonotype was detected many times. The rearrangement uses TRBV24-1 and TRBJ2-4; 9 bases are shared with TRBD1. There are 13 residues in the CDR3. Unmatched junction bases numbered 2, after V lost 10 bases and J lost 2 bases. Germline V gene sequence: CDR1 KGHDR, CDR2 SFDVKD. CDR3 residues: CATGTGTKNIQYF. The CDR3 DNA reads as TGTGCCACTGGGACAGGGACCAAAAACATTCAGTACTTC.